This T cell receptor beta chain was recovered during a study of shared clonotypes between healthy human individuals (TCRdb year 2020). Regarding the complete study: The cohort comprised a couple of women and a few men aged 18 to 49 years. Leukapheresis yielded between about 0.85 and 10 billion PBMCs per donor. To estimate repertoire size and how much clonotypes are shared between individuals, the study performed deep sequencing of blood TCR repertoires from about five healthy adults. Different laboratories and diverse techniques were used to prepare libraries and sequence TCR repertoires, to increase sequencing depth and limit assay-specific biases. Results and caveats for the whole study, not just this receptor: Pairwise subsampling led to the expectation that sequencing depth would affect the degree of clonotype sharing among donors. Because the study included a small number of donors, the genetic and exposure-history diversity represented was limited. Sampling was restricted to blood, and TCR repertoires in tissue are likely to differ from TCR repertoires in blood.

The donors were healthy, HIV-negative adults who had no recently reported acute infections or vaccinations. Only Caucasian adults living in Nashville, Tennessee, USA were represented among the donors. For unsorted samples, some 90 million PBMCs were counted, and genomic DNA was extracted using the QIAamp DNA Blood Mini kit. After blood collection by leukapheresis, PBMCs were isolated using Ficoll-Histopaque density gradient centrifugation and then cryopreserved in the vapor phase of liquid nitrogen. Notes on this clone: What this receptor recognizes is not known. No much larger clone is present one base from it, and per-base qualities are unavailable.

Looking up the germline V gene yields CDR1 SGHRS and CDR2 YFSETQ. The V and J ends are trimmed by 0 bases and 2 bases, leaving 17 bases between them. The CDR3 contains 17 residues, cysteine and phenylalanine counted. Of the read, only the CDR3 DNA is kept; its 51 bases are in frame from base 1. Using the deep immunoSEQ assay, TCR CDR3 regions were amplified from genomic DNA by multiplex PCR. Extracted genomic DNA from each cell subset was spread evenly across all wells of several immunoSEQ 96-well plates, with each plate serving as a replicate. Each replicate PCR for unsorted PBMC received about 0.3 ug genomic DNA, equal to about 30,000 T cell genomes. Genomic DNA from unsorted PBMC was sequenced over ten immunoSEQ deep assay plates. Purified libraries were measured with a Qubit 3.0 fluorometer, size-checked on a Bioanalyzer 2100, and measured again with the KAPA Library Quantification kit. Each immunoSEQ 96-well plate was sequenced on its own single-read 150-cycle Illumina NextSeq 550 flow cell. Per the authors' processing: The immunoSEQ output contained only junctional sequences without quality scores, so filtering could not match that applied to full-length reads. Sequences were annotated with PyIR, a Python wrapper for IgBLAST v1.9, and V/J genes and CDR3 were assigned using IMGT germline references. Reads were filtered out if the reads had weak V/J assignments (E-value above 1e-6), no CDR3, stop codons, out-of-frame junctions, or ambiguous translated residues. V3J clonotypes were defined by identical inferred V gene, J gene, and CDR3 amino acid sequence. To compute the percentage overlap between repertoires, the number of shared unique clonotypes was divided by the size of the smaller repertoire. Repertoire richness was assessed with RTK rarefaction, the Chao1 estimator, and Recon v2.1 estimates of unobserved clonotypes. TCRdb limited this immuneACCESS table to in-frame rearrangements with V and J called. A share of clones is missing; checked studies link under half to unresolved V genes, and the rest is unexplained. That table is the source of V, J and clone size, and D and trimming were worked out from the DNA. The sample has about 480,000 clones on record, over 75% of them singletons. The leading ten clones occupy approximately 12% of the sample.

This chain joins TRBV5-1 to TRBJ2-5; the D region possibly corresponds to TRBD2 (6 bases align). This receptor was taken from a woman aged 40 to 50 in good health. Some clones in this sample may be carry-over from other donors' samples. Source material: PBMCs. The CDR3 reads CASSLAVGGGGQETQYF. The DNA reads TGCGCCAGCAGCTTGGCAGTTGGGGGAGGAGGACAAGAGACCCAGTACTTC.